Listed here is a single TCR beta chain. The antigen it binds to is not known. Per-base quality was not reported, and no clone a single base away is much larger than it. The data are from a study of T cell responses to AZD1222 COVID-19 vaccine (dated by TCRdb to the early 2020s). In terms of the full investigation: A total of about 240 trial participants underwent TCR sequencing, of whom about 210 received two doses of AZD1222 and about 26 received two doses of the MenACWY control vaccine. Trial participants were enrolled by age into 18-55, 56-69 and 70-plus year subgroups, with roughly 160, 29 and 62 TCR-sequenced participants respectively.

General conclusions and limits of the study: Vaccine-associated CD4 TCRs spanned the whole spike protein, with dominant responses in regions 160-218 and 743-854. Because no day 14 peak-response samples were available, the repertoires could be characterized only after the peak T cell response. After two AZD1222 doses, spike-specific TCR breadth and depth were significantly higher than at day 0 and than in MenACWY recipients. Conclusions about previously exposed vaccinees were limited because only six AZD1222 recipients were SARS-CoV-2 seropositive at baseline. The 56-69-year group was small, and its depth increase did not reach significance, likely because of low power. Participants were mostly white British, with more females than males. The authors suggested clonal diversity may have been underestimated. Epitopes outside the regions mutated in the B.1.351 and B.1.1.7 variants were reportedly recognized by nearly half of the unique spike-specific TCRs.

V and J are truncated by 5 bases and 8 bases respectively, leaving an intervening sequence of 9 bases. From its cysteine to its phenylalanine, the CDR3 spans 10 amino acids. This entry keeps only the CDR3 DNA: 30 bases, framed from base 1. The germline V gene (reference sequence) sets CDR1 to DFQATT and CDR2 to SNEGSKA. The CDR3 regions of human TCRbeta chains were analyzed by immunosequencing. In the original analysis: Repertoire TCRs were matched against a reference library of SARS-CoV-2-specific TCRs generated with the MIRA antigen-specificity platform. Breadth was defined as the fraction of unique TCRs that were SARS-CoV-2-associated. Depth was defined as the fraction of total T cells that were SARS-CoV-2-associated. Using the MIRA data, each spike-specific TCR was assigned both to the spike region to which the TCR was reactive and to a CD4 or CD8 class. Log10-transformed breadth and depth values were compared by one-way ANOVA with Sidak's multiple comparisons tests. Entries here come from immuneACCESS through TCRdb and include only in-frame sequences with V and J called. Some clones fail to appear in such tables; in the studies checked, an unresolved V gene covers under half of the shortfall, and the cause of the remainder is unknown. V, J and clone size derive from that table, while D and trimming were established from the DNA sequence. The sample has about 160,000 clones on record, 92% of them singletons. The top ten clonotypes cover 4.4% of the sample.

This specimen's time point label, per the study, means: baseline before first vaccination. The treatment or condition label on this specimen signifies: meningococcal conjugate vaccine given as trial control. Vaccinee samples were obtained from the UK trials COV001 and COV002, which included a single-blind randomized controlled phase 2/3 trial of AZD1222 (ChAdOx1 nCoV-19) in healthy adults. For TCRbeta chain sequencing, PBMC samples from trial participants were taken at day 0 and at day 28 after the second dose. This receptor chain uses TRBV20-1 and TRBJ1-2, and the D gene may be TRBD1, 5 bases matching. The specimen comprised peripheral blood, sampled on day 0 of MenACWY control vaccination. The receptor's source is an adult in good health. This receptor carries the CDR3 CSAAGQGYTF. The nucleotide sequence is given as TGCAGTGCTGCGGGGCAAGGCTACACCTTC.